This TCR beta chain derives from a study of beta chain features in type 1 diabetes. Study-wide findings and caveats: For Type 1 diabetes patients, all four CD4+ subsets carried TCRB CDR3s that were moderately but significantly shorter.

Germline lookup yields CDR1 MNHNS and CDR2 SASEGT. V trimming: 1 base; J trimming: 8 bases; junction bases outside the gene matches: 3. This CDR3 is 13 amino acids long. Populations obtained by sorting all exceeded 95% purity. On this clone itself: Antigen: not known.

Since all of the isolated RNA was reverse transcribed, expressed TCRB transcripts were what got sequenced. The method was immunoSEQ multiplex PCR; TCRdb's version includes in-frame clones alone and lacks a portion of them. The sample gives a few hundred thousand clones, roughly 12% of which show up once; 0.008% to 0.011% is in the top ten. This sequence joins TRBV6-1 and TRBJ1-2; 8 bases agree with TRBD1. Sequences were obtained from naive CD4+ T cells from blood. This clonotype was obtained from a woman aged 18-35 years with type 1 diabetes. CDR3 nucleotides: TGTGCCAGCAGTGAAGAGACAGGGGACGGCTACACCTTC. This gives the protein CASSEETGDGYTF.